Listed below are T cell receptor beta chains from one sample, sequenced in a study of PD-L1 blockade in urothelial cancer. Libraries were prepared by immunoSEQ multiplex PCR; TCRdb keeps only in-frame clonotypes and omits some of them. Of about 120,000 clones in the sample, around 93% were seen once. Here the sequenced sample was PBMCs, taken around atezolizumab (anti-PD-L1) treatment. These receptors were obtained from a man aged 60 to 69 with urothelial cancer. The conserved cysteine and the conserved F or W are not part of the CDR3 here.

v_call cdr3_aa
TRBV7-2 ASSLSAGNTEAF
TRBV7-9 ASSSDYYGYT
TRBV29-1 SVFGTSNTEAF
TRBV4-3 ASSQQPGRGRVNYGYT
TRBV11-3 ASSLDVFAGELF
TRBV6-1 ASTGGQGRETQY
TRBV4-3 ASSQEPGQKGRVTEAF
TRBV5-4 ASSLTIGTSDGYT
TRBV7-3 ASSFQGPGLGAYNEQF
TRBV27 ASSLLKRPDTQY
TRBV7-6 ASSLGSGKKLNYGYT
TRBV11-1 ASSSQFLAGESNEQF
TRBV5-1 ASSLGTGGLGYGYT
TRBV6-5 ASSSRGANEQF
TRBV6-5 ASSSRQGLSYEQY
TRBV5-1 ASSLDRGQGTYEQY
TRBV5-1 ASGGGFANTGELF
TRBV27 ASSLSLNRGNEQY
TRBV9 ASSIGGNDDHEQY
TRBV5-4 ASSLATTTYEQY
TRBV6-1 ASSEAGVDYEQY
TRBV6-6 ASSRDRGDQPQH